These T cell receptor beta chains were read from a single sample in a study of cytomegalovirus exposure and HLA in healthy donors. Generated by immunoSEQ multiplex PCR, the TCRdb table keeps only in-frame clones and is missing some. This specimen shows about 150,000 clones; the ten leading clones hold 1.6%. The sequencing input was PBMCs. These receptors were taken from a woman aged 50 to 65 in good health and CMV-seronegative. Each CDR3 is given with its conserved first and last residue. The D gene is left open where the match is weak.

V gene,D gene,CDR3 length,J gene,CDR3 protein,CDR3 DNA
TRBV4-2,NA,12,TRBJ2-7,CASSRDGLAQYF,TGTGCCAGCAGCCGAGATGGCCTAGCGCAGTACTTC
TRBV2,TRBD1,14,TRBJ1-3,CASRDRPLRNTIYF,TGTGCCAGCAGGGACAGGCCCCTGAGGAACACCATATATTTT
TRBV5-1,NA,15,TRBJ2-7,CASSLNAGTSYEQYF,TGCGCCAGCAGCTTGAACGCGGGCACATCCTACGAGCAGTACTTC
TRBV18,NA,15,TRBJ1-5,CASSPGQGSNQPQHF,TGTGCCAGCTCACCAGGGCAGGGTAGCAATCAGCCCCAGCATTTT
TRBV28,NA,12,TRBJ1-5,CASNQGRQPQHF,TGTGCCAGCAATCAGGGAAGGCAGCCCCAGCATTTT
TRBV19,NA,13,TRBJ1-6,CASTGAFGSPLHF,TGTGCCAGTACCGGAGCGTTTGGTTCACCCCTCCACTTT
TRBV19,TRBD2,18,TRBJ2-1,CASSRPSGRVTSYNEQFF,TGTGCCAGTAGTAGGCCTAGCGGGAGGGTCACCTCCTACAATGAGCAGTTCTTC
TRBV28,TRBD1,16,TRBJ1-6,CATAGTGGRDNSPLHF,TGTGCCACCGCCGGGACAGGGGGCCGCGATAATTCACCCCTCCACTTT
TRBV7-6,NA,15,TRBJ2-3,CASSLVRQSTDTQYF,TGTGCCAGCAGCTTAGTACGCCAGAGCACAGATACGCAGTATTTT
TRBV19,TRBD1,15,TRBJ1-5,CASSAGQVGNQPQHF,TGTGCCTCCAGCGCTGGACAGGTCGGAAATCAGCCCCAGCATTTT
TRBV11-3,TRBD2,15,TRBJ2-2,CASSSAGHNTGELFF,TGTGCCAGCAGCTCAGCGGGGCATAACACCGGGGAGCTGTTTTTT
TRBV27,TRBD1,18,TRBJ2-6,CASSPRDRGIPGANVLTF,TGTGCCAGCAGTCCCCGGGACAGGGGAATCCCTGGGGCCAACGTCCTGACTTTC
TRBV12-5,NA,14,TRBJ2-7,CASGLPGQIYEQYF,TGTGCTAGTGGGCTTCCGGGACAAATTTACGAGCAGTACTTC
TRBV2,NA,13,TRBJ1-6,CAVKGGSNSPLHF,TGTGCCGTCAAGGGGGGGTCTAATTCACCCCTCCACTTT
TRBV5-1,NA,15,TRBJ2-3,CASSLAGSGTDTQYF,TGCGCCAGCAGCTTGGCCGGGAGTGGCACAGATACGCAGTATTTT
TRBV4-2,TRBD1,16,TRBJ1-2,CASSQETGGYHYGYTF,TGTGCCAGCAGCCAGGAGACAGGGGGTTATCACTATGGCTACACCTTC
TRBV10-3,TRBD1,14,TRBJ2-7,CAISEVQGPYEQYF,TGTGCCATCAGTGAGGTACAGGGGCCCTACGAGCAGTACTTC
TRBV18,NA,14,TRBJ2-7,CASSPLGGDYEQYF,TGTGCCAGCTCACCACTTGGGGGCGACTACGAGCAGTACTTC
TRBV6-5,NA,14,TRBJ2-2,CASSSGQFTGELFF,TGTGCCAGCAGTTCCGGACAGTTCACCGGGGAGCTGTTTTTT
TRBV18,NA,13,TRBJ2-2,CASSPQGTGELFF,TGTGCCAGCTCACCACAGGGGACCGGGGAGCTGTTTTTT
TRBV27,NA,16,TRBJ2-1,CASSLWTGVNDNEQFF,TGTGCCAGCAGTTTATGGACGGGAGTTAACGACAATGAGCAGTTCTTC
TRBV15,TRBD1,14,TRBJ2-3,CATSRGQGTDTQYF,TGTGCCACCAGCAGGGGACAGGGGACAGATACGCAGTATTTT
TRBV5-1,NA,14,TRBJ1-1,CASSLGSGGTEAFF,TGCGCCAGCAGCTTGGGGTCGGGGGGGACTGAAGCTTTCTTT
TRBV6-5,NA,14,TRBJ1-2,CASSYRGVNYGYTF,TGTGCCAGCAGTTACAGAGGTGTTAACTATGGCTACACCTTC
TRBV30,NA,14,TRBJ2-5,CAWSDWSGQETQYF,TGTGCCTGGAGTGATTGGTCAGGTCAAGAGACCCAGTACTTC
TRBV6-1,NA,14,TRBJ2-7,CASSESGLVYEQYF,TGTGCCAGCAGTGAATCGGGACTGGTGTACGAGCAGTACTTC
TRBV28,NA,19,TRBJ1-2,CASSPPGGSGGARDYGYTF,TGTGCCAGCAGCCCACCAGGAGGGTCGGGGGGGGCGCGAGACTATGGCTACACCTTC
TRBV15,NA,13,TRBJ2-5,CATSNRREEAQYF,TGTGCCACCAGCAACAGACGGGAAGAGGCCCAGTACTTC
TRBV14,NA,13,TRBJ1-5,CASSQERDQPQHF,TGTGCCAGCAGCCAAGAGAGGGATCAGCCCCAGCATTTT
TRBV30,NA,17,TRBJ1-5,CAWSVHGLKDSNQPQHF,TGTGCCTGGAGTGTACACGGGTTGAAGGATAGCAATCAGCCCCAGCATTTT
TRBV6-5,NA,13,TRBJ2-7,CASTSQGSYEQYF,TGTGCCAGCACCTCACAGGGATCGTACGAGCAGTACTTC
TRBV7-9,NA,12,TRBJ2-5,CASSLMSQTQYF,TGTGCCAGCAGCTTGATGAGTCAGACCCAGTACTTC
TRBV9,NA,14,TRBJ1-4,CASSGRPSTEKLFF,TGTGCCAGCAGCGGCCGACCTTCGACAGAAAAACTGTTTTTT
TRBV6-5,NA,14,TRBJ1-1,CASSPDAGLSEAFF,TGTGCCAGCAGCCCAGACGCAGGGTTATCTGAAGCTTTCTTT
TRBV2,TRBD1,14,TRBJ1-1,CASGTGPMNTEAFF,TGTGCCAGCGGGACAGGGCCCATGAACACTGAAGCTTTCTTT
TRBV23-1,NA,9,TRBJ1-3,CARAHTIYF,TGCGCCAGAGCTCACACCATATATTTT
TRBV27,NA,14,TRBJ2-2,CASRRGFNTGELFF,TGTGCCAGCAGAAGGGGATTTAACACCGGGGAGCTGTTTTTT
TRBV7-9,TRBD1,15,TRBJ2-2,CASSRWTGDTGELFF,TGTGCCAGCAGCCGATGGACAGGGGACACCGGGGAGCTGTTTTTT
TRBV9,NA,12,TRBJ1-1,CASSPGQTEAFF,TGTGCCAGCAGCCCAGGACAGACTGAAGCTTTCTTT